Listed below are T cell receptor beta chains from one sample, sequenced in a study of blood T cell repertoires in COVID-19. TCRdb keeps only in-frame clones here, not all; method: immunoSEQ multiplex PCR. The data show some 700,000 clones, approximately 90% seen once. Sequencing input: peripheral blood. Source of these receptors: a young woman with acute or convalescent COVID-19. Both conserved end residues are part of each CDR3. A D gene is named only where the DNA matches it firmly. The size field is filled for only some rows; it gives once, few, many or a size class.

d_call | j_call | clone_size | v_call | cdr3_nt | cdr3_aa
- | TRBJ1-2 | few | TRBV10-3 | TGTGCCACCGAACCGGGCGGGGGCTATGGCTACACCTTC | CATEPGGGYGYTF
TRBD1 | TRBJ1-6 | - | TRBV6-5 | TGTGCCAGCAGTTACTCGAGGGACAGAGGTTCACCCCTCCACTTT | CASSYSRDRGSPLHF
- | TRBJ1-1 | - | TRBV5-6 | TGTGCCAGCTCCCCTACCCTGAACACTGAAGCTTTCTTT | CASSPTLNTEAFF
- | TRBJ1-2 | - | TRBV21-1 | TGTGCCAGCACCCTAAAGGTACAGACCTATGGCTACACCTTC | CASTLKVQTYGYTF
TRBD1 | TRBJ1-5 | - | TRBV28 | TGTGCCAGCACCAGGACAGGTCAGGGCAATCAGCCCCAGCATTTT | CASTRTGQGNQPQHF
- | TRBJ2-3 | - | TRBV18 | TGTGCCAGCTCACCCAACCGGGTTACAGATACGCAGTATTTT | CASSPNRVTDTQYF
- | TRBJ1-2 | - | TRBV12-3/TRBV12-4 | TGTGCCAGCAGTTTAGGTCAGATCTATGGCTACACCTTC | CASSLGQIYGYTF
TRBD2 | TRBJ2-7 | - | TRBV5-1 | TGCGCCAGCAGCTTGGCCAATCACGGATCTAGCGGCGAATCCTACGAGCAGTACTTC | CASSLANHGSSGESYEQYF
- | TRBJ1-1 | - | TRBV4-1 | TGCGCCAGCAGCCAAGGGCTCGGGGGCACTGAAGCTTTCTTT | CASSQGLGGTEAFF
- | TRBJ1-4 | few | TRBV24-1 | TGTGCCACCAGTGATGGCCGTGAGGACGGAGGTGAAAAACTGTTTTTT | CATSDGREDGGEKLFF
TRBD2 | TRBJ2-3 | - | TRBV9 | TGTGCCAGCAGCCCGCGGGGGGGCCGGGGAGATACGCAGTATTTT | CASSPRGGRGDTQYF
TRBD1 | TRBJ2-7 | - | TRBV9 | TGTGCCAGCAGCCCAGGGACAGGGGAACTCTACGAGCAGTACTTC | CASSPGTGELYEQYF
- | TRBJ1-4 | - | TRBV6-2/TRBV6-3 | TGTGCCAGCAGTGGACAACCAACTAATGAAAAACTGTTTTTT | CASSGQPTNEKLFF
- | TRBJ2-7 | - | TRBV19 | TGTGCCAGTAGTGACACCTTCTCCTACGAGCAGTACTTC | CASSDTFSYEQYF
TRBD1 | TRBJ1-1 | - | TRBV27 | TGTGCCAGCAGTCCCCGCGGGACAGTTATGAACACTGAAGCTTTCTTT | CASSPRGTVMNTEAFF